Below, 24 T cell receptor beta chains from the same sample are listed, as sequenced in a study of T cells in Graves' hyperthyroidism and ophthalmopathy. The source material, RNA transcripts, was used to amplify TCR beta CDR3 regions. HTBI primers drove first-round RT-PCR of the TCR CDR3. MiXCR, run by TCRdb on the multiplex PCR reads, gives a single entry per CDR3 protein. The repertoire holds approximately 590,000 distinct CDR3 sequences, 35% to 55% seen once, with just over 8% in the top ten. Sequences were obtained from peripheral blood or thyroid tissue (not recorded which). The receptors shown here come from a woman aged 18-29 years with Graves' hyperthyroidism.

Details on this clonotype: This may arise from a read error, as a much more abundant clone is one base away. V usage is TRBV24-1 and J usage is TRBJ1-1, with D tentatively TRBD1 (5 bases). The CDR3 length is 13 residues. The germline V gene encodes CDR1 KGHDR and CDR2 SFDVKD. Trimming removed 2 bases from V and 4 bases from J, with 7 bases in between. In DNA, the CDR3 is TGTGCCACCAGTGATTGGGACGGCACTGAAGCTTTCTTT. Protein: CATSDWDGTEAFF.

V is TRBV7-9 and J is TRBJ2-7, with 13 bases fitting TRBD2. Germline CDR1 and CDR2: SEHNR and FQNEAQ (reference sequence). The ends lost 9 bases at V and 6 bases at J; junction bases unmatched: 8. The CDR3 runs 14 residues. The CDR3: CASKLAGGPGEQYF. CDR3 nucleotides: TGTGCCAGTAAACTAGCGGGAGGGCCGGGCGAGCAGTACTTC.

The table lists this clonotype with a count of one. CDR3 in DNA: TGTGCCAGCACCCTAGCGGGAGGGGGCACAGATACGCAGTATTTT. Translating it yields CASTLAGGGTDTQYF. This chain connects TRBV9 to TRBJ2-3; 12 nucleotides agree with TRBD2. The CDR3 contains 15 residues. Germline trimming cut 6 bases from V and 1 base from J; bases unmatched to any gene: 3. The germline gives CDR1 SGDLS, CDR2 YYNGEE.

This clonotype was observed a handful of times. The rearrangement links TRBV20-1 to TRBJ1-2; TRBD1 matches 8 bases. With V trimmed by 6 bases and J by 6 bases, 6 bases remained unmatched. From germline, CDR1 is DFQATT and CDR2 SNEGSKA (reference sequence). The CDR3 has 12 amino acids. The CDR3 DNA follows: TGCAGTGCCCTGGACAGGGACCATGGCTACACCTTC. It encodes CSALDRDHGYTF.

Comments on this clonotype: A single base separates this from a much larger clone, so it may be a read error. It is likely a read error, because the conserved phenylalanine at the end of the CDR3 is missing. V gene TRBV5-1 combines with J gene TRBJ1-2; D is unresolved. The V and J ends lost 5 bases and 6 bases respectively, with 17 bases between them. CDR1 is SGHRS and CDR2 is YFSETQ in the germline V gene. The CDR3 totals 14 residues. CDR3 region: CASSQGMSGDGYTL. Here the CDR3 DNA reads TGCGCCAGCAGTCAAGGCATGAGCGGTGATGGCTACACCCTC.

The chain joins TRBV10-3 to TRBJ2-7; D might be TRBD2 (6 bases). CDR3 size: 15 residues. CDR1 ENHRY and CDR2 SYGVKD come from the germline V gene. V dropped 10 bases and J dropped 2 bases, with 21 bases sitting between them. The CDR3 DNA follows: TGTGCCAGCAAAGGAGTAGCGGAAGGGACCTACGAGCAGTACTTC. Translating it yields CASKGVAEGTYEQYF.

This clonotype showed up just a few times. The V and J genes are TRBV7-9 and TRBJ1-3; the D is unclear. The CDR3 consists of 16 residues. Germline-derived CDR1 and CDR2 are SEHNR and FQNEAQ (reference sequence). V was trimmed by 1 base and J by 0 bases, leaving 10 bases between them. The CDR3 DNA follows: TGTGCCAGCAGCTTAGGAGACATATACTCTGGAAACACCATATATTTT. Translation gives CASSLGDIYSGNTIYF.

This clonotype was observed at least ten times. The CDR3 protein is CASSSAAETQYF. CDR3 DNA: TGTGCCAGCAGCTCCGCCGCAGAGACCCAGTACTTC. The chain has TRBV2 and TRBJ2-5; D gene uncertain. This CDR3 region has 12 residues. Germline CDR1 SNHLY, CDR2 FYNNEI. V gave up 6 bases and J gave up 4 bases, with 9 bases separating them.

V and J are TRBV19 and TRBJ1-1; possible D gene TRBD1, 5 bases. This CDR3 has 15 residues. Trimming removed 9 bases at V and 0 bases at J, with 17 bases between. Germline CDR1 LNHDA, CDR2 SQIVND (reference sequence). The CDR3 bases are TGTGCCAGCACCACGGGAGGGGTGCTGAACACTGAAGCTTTCTTT. Its translation: CASTTGGVLNTEAFF.

The rearrangement uses TRBV7-3 and TRBJ1-2; no clear D. The V gene lost 3 bases and the J gene lost 4 bases, with 15 bases spanning the gap. CDR1 is SGHTA, CDR2 FQGTGA, per germline. This CDR3 spans 15 amino acids. This CDR3 reads CASSLDGRSSYGYTF. The CDR3 nucleotides read TGTGCCAGCAGCTTGGATGGCAGATCCAGCTATGGCTACACCTTC.

Details on this clonotype: A junction boundary mismatches the germline segment, possibly from a read error. This chain links TRBV7-9 with TRBJ1-6; D uncertain. This CDR3 has 14 amino acids. Germline CDR1 SEHNR, CDR2 FQNEAQ (reference sequence). For the CDR3, the DNA is TGTGCCAACAGCTTACTGGCCTATAATTCACCCCTCCACTTT. It yields the protein CANSLLAYNSPLHF. Full variable domain (outside the CDR3, taken from reference TRBV7-9 and TRBJ1-6): DTGVSQNPRHKITKRGQNVTFRCDPISEHNRLYWYRQTLGQGPEFLTYFQNEAQLEKSRLLSDRFSAERPKGSFSTLEIQRTEQGDSAMYLCANSLLAYNSPLHFGNGTRLTVT.

This clonotype has just a few counts. The chain links TRBV12-3 or TRBV12-4 to TRBJ1-1; D remains ambiguous. V lost 2 bases to trimming and J lost 8 bases, with 12 bases between them. The CDR3 extends over 13 amino acids. The CDR3 loop reads CASSLIQSSEAFF. The CDR3 DNA is TGTGCCAGCAGTTTAATACAGTCTTCAGAAGCTTTCTTT.

The rearrangement links TRBV2 to TRBJ2-7; 7 bases fit TRBD2. V was clipped by 7 bases and J by 4 bases; unmatched bases: 7. The V gene's germline CDR1 is SNHLY and CDR2 FYNNEI. The CDR3 length is 13 residues. The CDR3 DNA reads as TGTGCCAGCACCCAGGGACTACCTTACGAGCAGTACTTC. This encodes CASTQGLPYEQYF.

The rearrangement links TRBV7-9 to TRBJ2-7, with 8 bases fitting TRBD1. The CDR3 contains 14 residues. Losses at the gene ends were 4 bases for V and 6 bases for J; bases not matched to a gene: 8. From germline, CDR1 is SEHNR and CDR2 FQNEAQ (reference sequence). In DNA, the CDR3 is TGTGCCAGCAGCTCATTCCAGACAGGGGCCGAGCAGTACTTC. As protein: CASSSFQTGAEQYF.

The chain recombines TRBV10-3 with TRBJ1-5, with D uncertain. This CDR3 region has 12 residues. V shed 10 bases and J shed 6 bases, with 13 bases lying between them. Germline V gives CDR1 ENHRY, CDR2 SYGVKD. The DNA for the CDR3 is TGTGCCAGCAGAGACTCAGTTCAGCCCCAGCATTTT. It is translated as CASRDSVQPQHF.

This clonotype was counted a few times. V and J are TRBV19 and TRBJ2-6; 7 bases line up with TRBD1. This CDR3 comprises 14 residues. In germline, CDR1 is LNHDA, CDR2 SQIVND (reference sequence). The V and J ends lost 6 bases and 2 bases, in that order; junction bases with no gene match: 1. The CDR3 loop is CASRGTAGANVLTF. In DNA form, the CDR3 reads TGTGCCAGTAGAGGGACAGCTGGGGCCAACGTCCTGACTTTC.

Concerning this clonotype itself: A much larger clone lies one base from this, so it may be a read error. V is TRBV29-1 and J is TRBJ1-2; D unclear. CDR1 SQVTM and CDR2 ANQGSEA come from the germline V gene. This CDR3 comprises 18 residues. DNA for the CDR3: TGCAGCGTTGAAGAACGCGGCGGACTGGGAATAGCTAAATATGGCTACACCTTC. This gives the protein CSVEERGGLGIAKYGYTF.

This clonotype was observed many times. The J gene is TRBJ2-2, the V gene TRBV24-1; TRBD1 agrees at 9 bases. The trim removed 6 bases at V and 1 base at J, leaving 5 bases unmatched. Germline CDR1 and CDR2: KGHDR and SFDVKD. There are 16 residues in the CDR3. The CDR3 loop is CATSSYRGLNTGELFF. CDR3 coding DNA: TGTGCCACCAGTTCCTACAGGGGGCTGAACACCGGGGAGCTGTTTTTT.

The chain's CDR3 is CASSLQGQAQHF. The CDR3 nucleotides read TGTGCCAGCAGCTTACAGGGCCAGGCTCAGCATTTT. The chain recombines TRBV7-9 with TRBJ1-5; tentative D call: TRBD1 (5 bases). The V end lost 2 bases, the J end lost 13 bases, and 12 bases lay between the germline ends. The length of the CDR3 is 12 residues. Germline V gene data show CDR1 as SEHNR and CDR2 as FQNEAQ (reference sequence). The complete variable domain, with remaining parts taken from reference TRBV7-9 and TRBJ1-5, reads DTGVSQNPRHKITKRGQNVTFRCDPISEHNRLYWYRQTLGQGPEFLTYFQNEAQLEKSRLLSDRFSAERPKGSFSTLEIQRTEQGDSAMYLCASSLQGQAQHFGDGTRLSIL.

This clonotype has ten or more counts. The rearrangement uses TRBV10-3 and TRBJ2-7, with 8 positions matching TRBD1. Germline loops: CDR1 ENHRY, CDR2 SYGVKD. The CDR3 loop spans 16 amino acids. With V trimmed by 5 bases and J by 1 base, 10 bases remained unmatched. The DNA of the CDR3 is TGTGCCATCAGTCCCAATGACAGGGGCCCTTCCTACGAGCAGTACTTC. Residues: CAISPNDRGPSYEQYF.

The chain carries TRBV19 and TRBJ1-5; D might be TRBD1 (6 bases). This CDR3 spans 13 amino acids. Looked up from germline, CDR1 is LNHDA and CDR2 is SQIVND (reference sequence). Trimming left V 8 bases short and J 4 bases short, with 12 bases between. The CDR3 is CASQDRENQPQHF. In DNA, the CDR3 is TGTGCCAGTCAGGACAGAGAAAATCAGCCCCAGCATTTT.

The V and J genes are TRBV6-1 and TRBJ2-5; weak D call: TRBD1 (5 bases). V was shortened by 5 bases and J by 1 base, with 14 bases between the two germline ends. CDR1 and CDR2 from the germline V gene are MNHNS and SASEGT. The CDR3 has 15 amino acids. CDR3 sequence reads: CASSQAGIPQETQYF. DNA for the CDR3: TGTGCCAGCAGTCAGGCAGGGATCCCCCAAGAGACCCAGTACTTC.

Only a few counts were recorded for this clonotype. This chain uses TRBV19 with TRBJ2-6; D possibly corresponds to TRBD1 (6 bases). CDR3 size: 16 residues. Germline CDR1 and CDR2: LNHDA and SQIVND (reference sequence). V lost 7 bases and J lost 0, with 13 bases in between. The chain's CDR3 is CASTVTGSSGANVLTF. For the CDR3, the DNA is TGTGCCAGTACTGTGACAGGCAGCTCTGGGGCCAACGTCCTGACTTTC.

On this clonotype: A much larger clone differs from this one at a single base, so this may be a read error. This chain links TRBV29-1 with TRBJ2-7, with 8 bases identical to TRBD2. Germline lookup yields CDR1 SQVTM and CDR2 ANQGSEA. CDR3 length equals 11 residues. V was pared by 6 bases and J by 5 bases, with 3 bases of the junction left unmatched. The CDR3 spells CSVRGADEQYF. The CDR3, as DNA: TGCAGCGTGCGGGGGGCGGACGAGCAGTACTTC.